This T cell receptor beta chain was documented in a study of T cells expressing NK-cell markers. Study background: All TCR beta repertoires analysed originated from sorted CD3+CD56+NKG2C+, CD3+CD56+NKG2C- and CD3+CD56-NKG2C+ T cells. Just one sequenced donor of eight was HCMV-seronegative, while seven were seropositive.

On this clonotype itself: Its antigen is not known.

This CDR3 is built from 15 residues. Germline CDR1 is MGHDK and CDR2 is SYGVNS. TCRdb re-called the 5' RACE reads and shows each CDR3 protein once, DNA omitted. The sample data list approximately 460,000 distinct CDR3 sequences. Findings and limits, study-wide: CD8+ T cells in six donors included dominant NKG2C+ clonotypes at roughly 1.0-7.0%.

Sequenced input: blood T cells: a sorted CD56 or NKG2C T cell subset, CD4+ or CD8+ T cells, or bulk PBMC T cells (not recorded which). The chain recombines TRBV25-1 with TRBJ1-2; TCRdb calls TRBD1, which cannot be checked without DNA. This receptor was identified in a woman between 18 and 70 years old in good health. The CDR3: CASSEWKEGVRGYTF.